This T cell receptor (beta chain) was observed in a study of cytomegalovirus exposure and HLA in healthy donors (dated by TCRdb to 2016 to 2017). For the wider study: An earlier analysis of roughly 610 of the donors reported roughly 300 Gb of sequence data and about 120 million unique TCR beta sequences obtained from about 200 million T cells. An early release covering 550 to 700 HLA-typed donors comprised about 300 gigabases of sequencing data and tens of millions of unique TCR sequences. Of the 350 to 450 genotyped donors, approximately 80% were placed in the genetic ancestry cluster associated with self-reported Caucasian donors. The study aimed to test whether cataloging public T cell receptors could reveal signatures of past pathogen exposure. The study used immunosequencing to profile the T cell repertoires of approximately 640 subjects and linked those repertoires to cytomegalovirus serostatus. In addition to the first cohort of hundreds of subjects, a separate validation cohort of 130 or so different subjects was used. To predict cytomegalovirus infection status, the study combined high-throughput TCR immunosequencing, statistical association of individual TCRs with disease status, and machine learning. To study patterns of TCR occurrence, a later analysis re-analyzed previously published TCR beta repertoires from more than 550 donors and added high-resolution HLA genotyping. In the later analysis, no new phenotypic data were used to find candidate immune exposures; instead, reliance was placed on TCR beta sequences and their occurrence across donors. An earlier analysis of approximately 640 of the donors applied high-throughput TCR beta sequencing to assess whether each TCR beta V gene segment acted as functional or pseudogenic. Donor age, sex, ethnicity and CMV serostatus were collected together with the repertoire data. Genome-wide SNP genotypes for about 60% of the roughly 670 donors were used in a later genetic analysis, which treated that subset as a discovery cohort. All discovery cohort repertoires had been generated on a single sequencing platform. HLA typing covered class I and class II loci at four-digit resolution. Typing coverage differed by locus: A, B, C, DRB1 and DQB1 were typed in about 620-640 donors, DQA1 in roughly 510, DPA1 in around 600, and DPB1 in 400 to 480. Four or five DR-DQ haplotypes were treated as single units for association and clustering because of strong linkage in the cohort. Across around 400 genotyped donors of the cohort, an average of approximately 200,000 unique TCR beta nucleotide sequences per donor were sequenced, and roughly a sixth of those sequences were non-productive. Findings and caveats that apply to the study as a whole: The classifier was reported to diagnose cytomegalovirus status with high specificity and sensitivity in both the original cohort and the validation cohort. A total of 150 to 200 TCR beta chains were listed by the study as associated with cytomegalovirus. A few of the identified cytomegalovirus-associated TCR beta chains were confirmed in vitro to be specific for cytomegalovirus antigens. Approximately 18 rarely observed V segments, including chromosome 9 orphons, were excluded from the earlier analysis of almost 600 of the donors because counts were too low. Linkage disequilibrium might explain the correlated functional status among segregating V segments, but an unknown experimental factor could not be excluded. An earlier analysis of approximately 530 of the donors showed that most TCR beta V segments appeared in productive rearrangements either about 87% or about 30% of the time, which broadly matched IMGT annotations. It was suggested by the authors that the approach could potentially be generalized to other disease states and immunological phenotypes. Because some donors lacked HLA typing at each locus, the association tests relied only on the typed subset. According to a later analysis, parvovirus B19, influenza, CMV and Epstein-Barr virus appeared linked to several top co-occurrence clusters. A further reported finding was that TCR beta sequences accurately predicted the HLA-A and HLA-B alleles for most subjects in the first cohort. For the cohort, immune exposure information was limited to CMV serostatus. A later genetic analysis associated a missense DCLRE1C variant with V-gene and J-gene trimming of TCR beta chains, and an independent cohort replicated the association. Only TCR beta chains were sequenced in this cohort, and the absence of alpha or paired-chain data limited detectable features. Roughly uniform sequencing depth across donors was assumed in presence/absence analyses, although this assumption may not hold. A group of highly shared sequence variants was considered likely to be a technical artifact of the sequencing pipeline. In a later analysis, the rate of TCR association differed among HLA loci, with DRB1 alleles having the most associated TCRs and HLA-C alleles having the fewest. Across donors, most TCR sequences were observed very rarely, whereas some public TCRs were present in many individuals. Compared with equally common non-associated chains, HLA-associated TCR beta chains in a later analysis were more clonally expanded and had lower generation probabilities. According to a later genetic analysis, donors in an Asian-associated ancestry cluster had fewer N-insertions in productive TCRs than the approximately 650-donor mean. Some IMGT-functional V segments, including TRBV6-2 and TRBV6-3, could not be distinguished by the 87-base-pair reads and were therefore excluded. When HLA alleles, especially DR and DQ, strongly co-occurred, attributing TCR associations to individual alleles was difficult. A later analysis found that most CMV-associated TCR beta chains appeared HLA-restricted, with HLA associations seemingly driven largely by CMV exposure. Specific HLA alleles were associated with more than 15,000 TCR beta sequences at a false discovery rate of 0.05 in a later analysis.

The CDR3 measures 15 amino acids from cysteine to phenylalanine. Just the 45-base CDR3 DNA is kept, in frame starting at base 1. V gives up 4 bases and J gives up 5 bases, and the segment between their germline ends measures 15 bases. The CDR1 and CDR2 encoded by the germline V gene are SGDLS and YYNGEE. The library was prepared using the immunoSEQ multiplex PCR assay. For the multiplex PCR, a mixture combining 60 forward primers for TCR Vbeta segments and 13 reverse primers for TCR Jbeta segments was used. The CDR3 region of rearranged TCR beta genes was amplified from genomic DNA with a multiplex PCR assay. On the Illumina HiSeq System, the amplified TCR beta libraries were sequenced as 87-base-pair reads. The original pipeline was this. A later analysis tallied 70 million to 100 million unique TCR beta chains across the 610 or so repertoires, and roughly 11 million of those chains were shared by two or more donors. To remove PCR and sequencing errors, raw reads were error-corrected and collapsed into unique sequences using a nearest-neighbor algorithm that merged closely related sequences. CDR3 sequences were aligned to IMGT reference sequences to assign V, D and J gene segments. For a sequence to be retained, a match of at least six nucleotides was required to both a V gene segment and a J gene segment. Rearrangements were called productive when the CDR3 lacked stop codons and stayed in frame with V and J; all others were non-productive. Following IMGT convention, CDR3 was defined as the stretch from the second conserved V-encoded cysteine up to the conserved J-encoded phenylalanine. Sequences without an unambiguous match to a single V gene segment were excluded from the earlier analysis of over 500 of the donors. An earlier analysis of several hundred of the donors classified V segments as functional when productive rearrangements were above 56.7% and as segregating when the standard deviation between donors was above 5%. A statistical classification framework was built for diagnosing cytomegalovirus status from the catalog of TCR beta chain sequences. In a later analysis, TCR nucleotide sequences were compared against IMGT/GENE-DB human TR gene sequences so that V and J genes could be assigned. In a later analysis, CDR3 sequences and most-parsimonious VDJ recombination scenarios were assigned using the TCRdist pipeline. In a later analysis, each TCR beta chain was defined by its CDR3 amino acid sequence together with its V-gene family, and reads lacking a unique V-gene family were excluded. To address suspected cross-contamination and a sequencing artifact, a later analysis removed 592 highly shared, low-generation-probability nucleotide sequences. In a later analysis, a clonal expansion index was calculated for each public chain from normalized within-repertoire ranks of inferred template counts. A later analysis computed generation probabilities with a VDJ recombination model fitted to out-of-frame rearrangements, and checked the results against IGoR. In a later analysis, hypergeometric tests were used to score TCR-TCR, TCR-HLA and TCR-CMV co-occurrence, with a repertoire-size bias correction applied to TCR pairs. To estimate false discovery rates, a later analysis permuted the HLA or CMV assignments 20 times. A later analysis grouped co-occurring TCRs with DBSCAN, adding TCRdist sequence similarity when clustering within HLA-allele-positive subsets. Co-occurrence clustering excluded repertoires with fewer than 30,000 or more than 120,000 public chains, plus five with anomalous nucleotide sharing. Held by TCRdb, this immuneACCESS table contains in-frame sequences only and omits some clones. Under half of the omission traces to an unresolved V gene where checked; the cause of the rest is unknown. The V and J calls and clone size are taken from that table; D and trimming were inferred from the DNA. This sample comprises some 81,000 clones, approximately 70% of them detected only once. The ten most abundant clones make up 11% of the sample.

In total, roughly 710 healthy bone marrow donors made up the cohort. At the time of sampling, every cohort member was nominally healthy, though immune exposures that went unrecorded were likely present. The donor was CMV seropositive and belonged to the group of some 290 seropositive cohort members. Every donor gave a peripheral blood sample, and the peripheral blood mononuclear cells from that sample were used for TCR beta sequencing. The Qiagen DNeasy Blood Extraction Kit was used to extract genomic DNA from the blood cell samples. Remarks on this clone: This receptor's antigen is unknown. The sample holds no much larger clone one base away, and base qualities are not on file.

The TCR comes from a woman aged 40 to 50 in good health and CMV-seropositive. The rearrangement joined TRBV9 to TRBJ2-2; perhaps TRBD2 is the D gene, with 6 bases matching. The material sequenced was PBMCs. The CDR3 region reads CASSTRGNPTGELFF. At the DNA level, the sequence is TGTGCCAGCAGCACCCGGGGGAATCCAACCGGGGAGCTGTTTTTT.